This section outlines one TCR beta chain sequence together with its context. This clone's antigen is unknown. Nothing much larger sits one base from this clone, and base qualities are not available. Receptors were amplified or captured by RT-PCR. The instrument given in TCRdb is NextSeq 550. TCRdb reanalyzed the raw reads on its own, using fastp at Q25 for trimming and MiXCR for clone calling, and kept in-frame beta chains. For every CDR3 protein sequence, its rows merge into one entry that carries the most common genes and DNA. This sample gives about 960,000 distinct CDR3 sequences in total; about a sixth of them show up just once. Roughly 6% of the sample goes to the ten largest clones. This specimen belongs to a study of patients and donors after allogeneic stem cell transplantation (dated by TCRdb to the early 2020s). From the cysteine through the phenylalanine, the CDR3 covers 14 amino acids. The CDR3 DNA has 42 bases and is translated from base 1. V is cut back by 3 bases and J by 5 bases, with 7 bases in the junction unmatched.

The clonotype comes from a human donor who was either an allogeneic HSCT recipient or a stem cell or donor lymphocyte infusion donor (not recorded which). It is not recorded whose cells these are; they may come from a transplant donor. The rearranged segments are TRBV12-3 or TRBV12-4 and TRBJ2-7, and 7 bases in between align with TRBD2. Material: blood, either unsorted or a sorted T cell fraction (not recorded which). In nucleotides, the sequence is TGTGCCAGCAGTTTGGGGGGGATTCCCCACGAGCAGTACTTC. Its translation reads: CASSLGGIPHEQYF.